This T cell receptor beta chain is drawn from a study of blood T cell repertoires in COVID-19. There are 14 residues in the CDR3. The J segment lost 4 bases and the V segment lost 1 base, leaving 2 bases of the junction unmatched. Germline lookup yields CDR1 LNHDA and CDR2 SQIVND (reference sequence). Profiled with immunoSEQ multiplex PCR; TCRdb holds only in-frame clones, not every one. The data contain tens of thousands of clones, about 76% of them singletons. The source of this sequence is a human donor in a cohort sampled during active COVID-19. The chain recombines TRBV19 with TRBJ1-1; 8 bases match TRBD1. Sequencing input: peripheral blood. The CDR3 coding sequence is TGTGCCAGTAGTATAGCGGACAGGGCCACTGAAGCTTTCTTT. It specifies CASSIADRATEAFF.